What follows are 20 T cell receptor beta chains derived from one specimen sequenced in a study of T cell repertoires in cytomegalovirus infection. No antigen is known for these receptors. TCRdb analysed the reads with MiXCR anew, one entry per CDR3 protein. The profile covers around 900,000 distinct CDR3 sequences, with around 32% appearing a single time and about an eighth taken by the ten largest. The sample here was cultured CD8+ T cells from PBMCs, taken from culture after CMV antigen stimulation. The receptors shown here come from a human donor in good health (CMV status not recorded). Some clones in this sample may be carry-over from other donors' samples.

This clonotype appeared a few times. This chain uses TRBV4-1 with TRBJ2-1, with 10 bases aligning to TRBD2. The CDR3 contains 14 residues. The germline V gene has CDR1 MGHRA and CDR2 YSYEKL. Trimming at V came to 3 bases and at J to 7 bases, leaving 3 bases not matched to a gene. The CDR3 region has the DNA TGCGCCAGCAGCCAGAGCGGGGGGGTAAATGAGCAGTTCTTC. This sequence encodes CASSQSGGVNEQFF.

This clonotype has just a few counts. The chain recombines TRBV6-5 with TRBJ2-2; a weak D match, TRBD2 (5 bases). CDR1 MNHEY and CDR2 SVGAGI come from the germline V gene. The ends were cut back, 2 bases at V and 6 bases at J, with 7 bases in the middle. This CDR3 has 13 amino acids. The CDR3 protein is CASSYRGPGELFF. The DNA of the CDR3 is TGTGCCAGCAGTTACAGAGGGCCCGGGGAGCTGTTTTTT.

This clonotype was counted a few times. The chain couples TRBV7-6 to TRBJ2-1, with D possibly called TRBD1 or TRBD2 (5 bases each). Between the trimmed V and J ends, which lost 4 bases and 6 bases, there was a span of 13 bases. Germline V gives CDR1 SGHVS, CDR2 FNYEAQ. The CDR3 length is 14 residues. This chain's CDR3 is CASSSPGPSNEQFF. The CDR3, as DNA: TGTGCCAGCAGCTCACCGGGACCAAGCAATGAGCAGTTCTTC.

The rearrangement links TRBV12-5 to TRBJ1-5, with 7 bases that match TRBD1. Trimming removed 1 base from V and 4 bases from J; junction bases left unmatched: 4. The CDR3 sequence is 15 residues long. Germline assignment: CDR1 LGHNT and CDR2 FRNRAP. CDR3 in DNA: TGTGCTAGTGGTTTGGGAGGGGGCCCTAATCAGCCCCAGCATTTT. Its translation: CASGLGGGPNQPQHF.

The CDR3 sequence is CATSSPYRQGLGEYGYTF. The CDR3 DNA reads TGTGCCACCAGCAGTCCTTACCGACAGGGCTTGGGGGAGTATGGCTACACCTTC. The chain recombines TRBV15 with TRBJ1-2, with TRBD1 matching 7 bases. In germline, CDR1 is LNHNV, CDR2 YYDKDF (reference sequence). Germline trimming cut 3 bases from V and 5 bases from J; bases unmatched to any gene: 18. This CDR3 comprises 18 residues. Drawing the rest from reference TRBV15 and TRBJ1-2, the complete variable domain is DAMVIQNPRYQVTQFGKPVTLSCSQTLNHNVMYWYQQKSSQAPKLLFHYYDKDFNNEADTPDNFQSRRPNTSFCFLDIRSPGLGDTAMYLCATSSPYRQGLGEYGYTFGSGTRLTVV.

With respect to this clonotype: The junction shows a germline mismatch at one end, possibly a read error. The gene calls are TRBV7-2 and TRBJ1-4, with 8 bases that match TRBD1. CDR3 length: 15 amino acids. Germline CDR1 reads SGHTA; CDR2 reads FQGNSA. Here the CDR3 reads CANSPTGAVREKLFF. As DNA, the CDR3 is TGTGCCAACAGCCCGACAGGGGCCGTGCGGGAAAAACTGTTTTTT.

Only a few counts were recorded for this clonotype. The genes are TRBV7-9 and TRBJ1-2, with a possible D match to TRBD1 (5 bases). Deletions cut 8 bases from V and 3 bases from J, with 10 bases between. Germline loops: CDR1 SEHNR, CDR2 FQNEAQ (reference sequence). The CDR3 loop spans 12 amino acids. CDR3 residues: CASPRRDYGYTF. The CDR3 DNA reads as TGTGCCAGCCCTCGCAGGGACTATGGCTACACCTTC. Complete variable domain (other parts from reference TRBV7-9 and TRBJ1-2): DTGVSQNPRHKITKRGQNVTFRCDPISEHNRLYWYRQTLGQGPEFLTYFQNEAQLEKSRLLSDRFSAERPKGSFSTLEIQRTEQGDSAMYLCASPRRDYGYTFGSGTRLTVV.

This clonotype was seen ten or more times. V usage is TRBV7-2 and J usage is TRBJ1-4; 8 bases fit TRBD1. CDR3 length: 13 amino acids. V shed 5 bases and J 13 bases; nucleotides not matched to a gene: 9. The V gene's germline CDR1 is SGHTA and CDR2 FQGNSA. In DNA, the CDR3 is TGTGCCAGCAGCCCCGACAGGGGCAAAGTACTGTTTTTT. It codes for CASSPDRGKVLFF.

This sequence joins TRBV2 and TRBJ2-1; tentative D call: TRBD1 (6 bases). This CDR3 contains 14 residues. The V end was cut by 10 bases, the J end by 9 bases, with 22 bases between. Germline CDR1 reads SNHLY; CDR2 reads FYNNEI. CDR3 residues: CAINKQLTGAEQFF. The DNA for the CDR3 is TGTGCCATCAATAAACAGTTGACAGGTGCTGAGCAGTTCTTC.

Worth noting for this clonotype: It may be a read error: a sequence one base away is much more abundant. The V gene is TRBV27, the J gene TRBJ1-6; D unclear. V was shortened by 8 bases and J by 11 bases, with 4 bases between the two germline ends. Germline CDR1 and CDR2: MNHEY and SMNVEV (reference sequence). The CDR3 has 9 amino acids. CDR3 in amino acids: CASGTPLHF. The CDR3 DNA reads as TGTGCCAGCGGGACACCCCTCCACTTT.

This clonotype has at least ten counts. The chain recombines TRBV7-6 with TRBJ1-5; D possibly corresponds to TRBD1 (5 bases). CDR3 length: 15 amino acids. V shed 1 base and J shed 7 bases, with 14 bases lying between them. Germline V gives CDR1 SGHVS, CDR2 FNYEAQ. CDR3 amino acids: CASSLEGPGIQPQHF. For the CDR3, the DNA is TGTGCCAGCAGCTTAGAGGGGCCAGGGATCCAGCCCCAGCATTTT.

This chain connects TRBV24-1 to TRBJ2-1; TRBD1 or TRBD2 may be the D gene (7 bases each). The V end was cut by 1 base, the J end by 3 bases, with 12 bases between. This CDR3 contains 16 residues. Germline V gene lookup returns CDR1 KGHDR and CDR2 SFDVKD. The chain's CDR3 is CATSDFTGEGYNEQFF. For the CDR3, the DNA is TGTGCCACCAGTGATTTTACAGGGGAGGGCTACAATGAGCAGTTCTTC.

This clonotype was seen a handful of times. The J gene is TRBJ2-3, the V gene TRBV27; TRBD2 might be the D (5 bases). V was cut by 8 bases and J by 4 bases, with 7 bases left in between. The CDR3 contains 11 residues. Germline values: CDR1 MNHEY, CDR2 SMNVEV (reference sequence). The CDR3 DNA is TGTGCCAGCGAGAGGGCAGATACGCAGTATTTT. It specifies CASERADTQYF.

Ten or more counts support this clonotype. The V call is TRBV7-2, the J call TRBJ1-6, with D possibly matching TRBD1 (6 bases). The CDR3 has 15 amino acids. With 2 bases removed from V and 5 bases from J, the gap between germline ends came to 10 bases. From germline, CDR1 is SGHTA and CDR2 FQGNSA. DNA for the CDR3: TGTGCCAGCAGCTTACGGGACACCCATAATTCACCCCTCCACTTT. Translated: CASSLRDTHNSPLHF.

The CDR3 nucleotides read TGTGCCAGCAGCTCTGTGGGACTAGCGGTATACAATGAGCAGTTCTTC. Its translation is CASSSVGLAVYNEQFF. V and J are TRBV7-9 and TRBJ2-1; 11 bases map to TRBD2. The CDR3 length is 16 residues. In germline, CDR1 is SEHNR, CDR2 FQNEAQ (reference sequence). The J segment lost 4 bases and the V segment lost 4 bases, leaving 6 bases of the junction unmatched.

The chain couples TRBV4-1 to TRBJ1-2, with a weak D call TRBD1 (5 bases). The CDR3 spans 15 residues. Looked up from germline, CDR1 is MGHRA and CDR2 is YSYEKL. The V end was cut by 0 bases, the J end by 7 bases, with 15 bases between. The CDR3 DNA sequence: TGCGCCAGCAGCCAAGATCCAGGGAACATGGGTGGCTACACCTTC. This codes for CASSQDPGNMGGYTF.

The chain carries TRBV6-2 or TRBV6-3 and TRBJ1-3, with D tentatively TRBD1 (5 bases). The germline V gene has CDR1 MNHEY and CDR2 SVGEGT. The CDR3 sequence is 15 residues long. V lost 6 bases, J lost 0 bases, and 12 bases lay in between. DNA of the CDR3: TGTGCCAGCAGCACGGGACGGACCTCTGGAAACACCATATATTTT. Its translation is CASSTGRTSGNTIYF.

In its sample, this clonotype was seen a few times. The rearrangement links TRBV10-3 to TRBJ1-2; D unresolved. Trimming took off 1 base at V and 8 bases at J, with 17 bases between the two ends. In germline, CDR1 is ENHRY, CDR2 SYGVKD. CDR3 length: 15 residues. The CDR3: CAISEFRRLTRGYTF. The CDR3, as DNA: TGTGCCATCAGTGAGTTTCGGCGGCTCACTAGAGGCTACACCTTC.

The gene calls are TRBV4-1 and TRBJ2-3, with a weak D call TRBD2 (5 bases). V was trimmed by 2 bases and J by 5 bases, leaving 14 bases between them. Germline CDR1 reads MGHRA; CDR2 reads YSYEKL. This CDR3 has 15 amino acids. This chain's CDR3 is CASSQIRLAEDTQYF. The CDR3 coding sequence is TGCGCCAGCAGCCAAATCCGGCTAGCAGAAGATACGCAGTATTTT.

This clonotype was detected a few times. The chain uses TRBV20-1 and TRBJ1-1; TRBD1 agrees at 11 bases. V lost 4 bases to trimming and J lost 5 bases; unmatched junction nucleotides: 15. The CDR3 is 17 residues long. Germline V gives CDR1 DFQATT, CDR2 SNEGSKA (reference sequence). The CDR3 DNA is TGCAGTGCTACCTCCAAGTCGGGACAGGGGGGGAGTACTGAAGCTTTCTTT. Translation gives CSATSKSGQGGSTEAFF.